This passage covers 20 T cell receptor beta chains from one sample sequenced in a study of CD8 T cells in Susac syndrome. The authors reverse transcribed roughly 0.5 to 1 ug RNA with random hexamers. TCRdb re-called the immunoSEQ multiplex PCR reads with MiXCR, one entry per CDR3 protein. The repertoire holds some 170,000 distinct CDR3 sequences, with roughly 94% as singletons. Sequencing was carried out using CD4+ T cells from PBMCs. These receptors originate from a human donor with Susac syndrome.

The J gene is TRBJ1-2, the V gene TRBV6-1, with TRBD1 matching over 7 bases. This CDR3 has 16 residues. Germline assignment: CDR1 MNHNS and CDR2 SASEGT. V gave up 1 base and J gave up 7 bases; unmatched junction bases: 12. CDR3 nucleotide sequence: TGTGCCAGCAGTGAAGAAAGTTCAGGGGGAATCTTTGGCTACACCTTC. Amino acids: CASSEESSGGIFGYTF.

The chain recombines TRBV27 with TRBJ2-6; 7 positions match TRBD2. Germline V lookup: CDR1 MNHEY, CDR2 SMNVEV (reference sequence). There are 16 residues in the CDR3. V dropped 8 bases and J dropped 2; count of bases not matched to a gene: 9. As DNA, the CDR3 is TGTGCCAGCCGCCCCCTGGGGGGGGCTGGGGCCAACGTCCTGACTTTC. Residues: CASRPLGGAGANVLTF.

This clonotype was seen a single time. The chain is built from TRBV12-3 or TRBV12-4 and TRBJ1-6; D ambiguous. V was trimmed by 3 bases and J by 9 bases, leaving 15 bases between them. The CDR3 contains 15 residues. Here the CDR3 DNA reads TGTGCCAGCAGTTTCAGTTTGGGTTTGGGTTCACCCCTCCACTTT. This encodes CASSFSLGLGSPLHF.

The chain couples TRBV4-3 to TRBJ1-2, with TRBD1 identical over 8 bases. The germline V gene encodes CDR1 LGHNA and CDR2 YSLEER. After removal of 0 bases from V and 8 bases from J, the junction contained 14 bases not matched to a gene. The CDR3 covers 17 residues. CDR3 coding DNA: TGCGCCAGCAGCCAAGATGAAGGCTTAGCGGGACAGGTCGGCTACACCTTC. This sequence encodes CASSQDEGLAGQVGYTF.

The genes are TRBV20-1 and TRBJ1-2; TRBD1 agrees at 8 bases. Germline V lookup: CDR1 DFQATT, CDR2 SNEGSKA (reference sequence). J lost 8 bases, V lost 1 base, and 6 bases had no gene match. CDR3 length: 13 amino acids. Here the CDR3 DNA reads TGCAGTGCTAGAGGGCAGGGGGCGCGCGGCTACACCTTC. Translation gives CSARGQGARGYTF.

About this clonotype: One end of the junction fails to match germline, which may point to a read error. The chain recombines TRBV7-7 with TRBJ2-7; 9 bases match TRBD1. Germline CDR1 is SSHAT and CDR2 is FNYEAQ (reference sequence). The CDR3 consists of 13 residues. The CDR3 here is CASSRDRDSEQYF. The CDR3 nucleotides read TGTGCTAGCAGCCGGGACAGGGACTCCGAGCAGTACTTC.

V gene TRBV19 combines with J gene TRBJ2-1, with D possibly being TRBD1 or TRBD2 (5 bases each). This CDR3 has 14 residues. Germline assignment: CDR1 LNHDA and CDR2 SQIVND (reference sequence). V was cut by 7 bases and J by 5 bases, with 15 bases left in between. The CDR3 is CASKRVGAHNEQFF. The CDR3 region has the DNA TGTGCCAGTAAGAGAGTCGGGGCCCACAATGAGCAGTTCTTC.

The chain combines TRBV4-2 with TRBJ2-3; 11 positions agree with TRBD1. Germline CDR1 LGHNA, CDR2 YNFKEQ. J lost 2 bases, V lost 0 bases, and 1 base had no gene match. This CDR3 has 16 residues. CDR3 sequence: CASSQEGQGDTDTQYF. The DNA of the CDR3 is TGTGCCAGCAGCCAAGAGGGACAGGGGGACACAGATACGCAGTATTTT.

The genes are TRBV20-1 and TRBJ2-5; tentative D call: TRBD2 (6 bases). Germline lookup yields CDR1 DFQATT and CDR2 SNEGSKA (reference sequence). This CDR3 contains 14 residues. The ends were cut back, 6 bases at V and 4 bases at J, with 18 bases in the middle. The CDR3 DNA follows: TGCAGTGCACTGGACTATGTATGGGGAGAGACCCAGTACTTC. This gives the protein CSALDYVWGETQYF.

V usage is TRBV30 and J usage is TRBJ1-5, with D unclear. Germline V lookup: CDR1 GTSNPN, CDR2 SVGIG (reference sequence). The CDR3 spans 16 residues. Trimming removed 1 base at V and 3 bases at J, with 16 bases between. DNA of the CDR3: TGTGCCTGGAGTGCCCCAGGACGCTCACCCAATCAGCCCCAGCATTTT. This translates into CAWSAPGRSPNQPQHF. The whole variable domain, remainder taken from reference TRBV30 and TRBJ1-5, is SQTIHQWPATLVQPVGSPLSLECTVEGTSNPNLYWYRQAAGRGLQLLFYSVGIGQISSEVPQNLSASRPQDRQFILSSKKLLLSDSGFYLCAWSAPGRSPNQPQHFGDGTRLSIL.

The chain couples TRBV29-1 to TRBJ1-1, with D possibly TRBD1 on 6 matching bases. Germline V lookup: CDR1 SQVTM, CDR2 ANQGSEA. V dropped 1 base and J dropped 0 bases, with 9 bases sitting between them. The CDR3 loop spans 14 amino acids. CDR3 bases: TGCAGCGTTGAAGGCAGGGGCGTGAACACTGAAGCTTTCTTT. Translation: CSVEGRGVNTEAFF.

The V and J genes are TRBV7-9 and TRBJ1-1; 9 bases align to TRBD1. Losses at the gene ends were 8 bases for V and 6 bases for J; bases not matched to a gene: 13. Germline V gives CDR1 SEHNR, CDR2 FQNEAQ (reference sequence). This CDR3 has 15 amino acids. The CDR3 region is CASETSTGGRAEAFF. In nucleotides, the CDR3 is TGTGCCAGCGAGACTAGTACAGGGGGCAGGGCTGAAGCTTTCTTT.

This chain joins TRBV20-1 and TRBJ2-1; possibly TRBD1 for D (5 bases). CDR1 is DFQATT and CDR2 is SNEGSKA in the germline V gene (reference sequence). The CDR3 is made up of 14 amino acids. Trimming took off 0 bases at V and 4 bases at J, with 10 bases between the two ends. Here the CDR3 reads CSARDEKGYNEQFF. DNA for the CDR3: TGCAGTGCTAGAGATGAGAAGGGGTACAATGAGCAGTTCTTC.

The chain combines TRBV10-3 with TRBJ2-3, with unresolved D. The CDR3 totals 13 residues. Trimming took 2 bases from V and 4 from J, leaving 7 bases between them. CDR1 ENHRY and CDR2 SYGVKD come from the germline V gene. Here the CDR3 reads CAISEGRPDTQYF. The CDR3 DNA reads as TGTGCCATCAGTGAGGGCCGGCCAGATACGCAGTATTTT.

The V call is TRBV20-1, the J call TRBJ2-5; 7 bases fit TRBD2. CDR1 DFQATT and CDR2 SNEGSKA come from the germline V gene (reference sequence). The CDR3 has 13 amino acids. Trimming took 7 bases from V and 2 from J; bases not matched to a gene: 7. The CDR3 DNA is TGCAGTGTCCTAGCGGAAATTCAAGAGACCCAGTACTTC. Amino acids: CSVLAEIQETQYF.

The chain carries TRBV6-2 or TRBV6-3 and TRBJ2-6; weak D call: TRBD1 (6 bases). The CDR3 runs to 19 residues. The V gene's germline CDR1 is MNHEY and CDR2 SVGEGT. V was clipped by 0 bases and J by 1 base, with 16 bases between them. The CDR3 sequence: CASSYSKGQPFSGANVLTF. The CDR3 bases are TGTGCCAGCAGTTACTCGAAAGGACAGCCATTTTCTGGGGCCAACGTCCTGACTTTC.

This clonotype was recorded once. The chain combines TRBV12-3 or TRBV12-4 with TRBJ2-1, with D maybe TRBD2 (6 bases). V dropped 4 bases and J dropped 2 bases, with 12 bases sitting between them. This CDR3 is 15 amino acids long. The CDR3 loop is CASSYYGGTYNEQFF. The CDR3 DNA reads as TGTGCCAGCAGTTACTACGGGGGTACCTACAATGAGCAGTTCTTC.

V is TRBV20-1 and J is TRBJ1-5; D remains ambiguous. The germline gives CDR1 DFQATT, CDR2 SNEGSKA (reference sequence). V was trimmed by 2 bases and J by 0 bases, leaving 11 bases between them. The CDR3 consists of 15 residues. The CDR3 coding sequence is TGCAGTGCTAGACCGCCGATCGATAGCAATCAGCCCCAGCATTTT. This gives the protein CSARPPIDSNQPQHF.

This clonotype appeared once. The J gene is TRBJ2-3, the V gene TRBV11-2; D is undetermined. V was clipped by 2 bases and J by 0 bases, with 9 bases between them. The CDR3 extends over 15 amino acids. Germline V lookup: CDR1 SGHAT, CDR2 FQNNGV. CDR3 nucleotides: TGTGCCAGCAGCTTATTATCCGGGAGCACAGATACGCAGTATTTT. This sequence encodes CASSLLSGSTDTQYF.

This CDR3 reads CASSLEGKDYGYTF. The CDR3 bases are TGTGCCAGCAGCTTGGAGGGAAAGGACTATGGCTACACCTTC. J is TRBJ1-2 and V is TRBV5-6; D ambiguous. The V end was cut by 0 bases, the J end by 3 bases, with 9 bases between. The CDR3 totals 14 residues. Germline assignment: CDR1 SGHDT and CDR2 YYEEEE.